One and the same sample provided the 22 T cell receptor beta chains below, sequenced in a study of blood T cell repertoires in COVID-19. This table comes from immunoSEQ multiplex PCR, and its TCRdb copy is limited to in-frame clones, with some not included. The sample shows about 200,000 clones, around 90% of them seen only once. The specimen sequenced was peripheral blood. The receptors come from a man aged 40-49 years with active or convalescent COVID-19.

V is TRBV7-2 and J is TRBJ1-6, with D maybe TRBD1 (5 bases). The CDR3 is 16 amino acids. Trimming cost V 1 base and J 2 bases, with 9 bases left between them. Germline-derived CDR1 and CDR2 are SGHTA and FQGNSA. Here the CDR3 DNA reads TGTGCCAGCAGCTTAGTTGGGGCGGCCTATAATTCACCCCTCCACTTT. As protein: CASSLVGAAYNSPLHF.

The CDR3 reads CSVVGARHYEQYF. As DNA, the CDR3 is TGCAGCGTTGTAGGGGCGCGACACTACGAGCAGTACTTC. The chain links TRBV29-1 to TRBJ2-7, with a tentative D call TRBD1 (5 bases). The germline V and J ends were trimmed by 4 bases and 3 bases, with 13 bases remaining between them. Germline CDR1 SQVTM, CDR2 ANQGSEA. CDR3 length equals 13 residues.

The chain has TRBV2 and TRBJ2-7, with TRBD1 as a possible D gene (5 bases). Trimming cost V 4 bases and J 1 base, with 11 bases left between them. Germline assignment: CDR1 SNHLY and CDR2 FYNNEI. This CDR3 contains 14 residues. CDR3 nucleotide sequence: TGTGCCAGCAGTGCCCAGGGTAATTCCTACGAGCAGTACTTC. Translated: CASSAQGNSYEQYF.

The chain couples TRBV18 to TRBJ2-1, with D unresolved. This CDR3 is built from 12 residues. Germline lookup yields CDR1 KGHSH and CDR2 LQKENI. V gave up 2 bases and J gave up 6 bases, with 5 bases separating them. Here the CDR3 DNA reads TGTGCCAGCTCACCATCTATCAATGAGCAGTTCTTC. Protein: CASSPSINEQFF.

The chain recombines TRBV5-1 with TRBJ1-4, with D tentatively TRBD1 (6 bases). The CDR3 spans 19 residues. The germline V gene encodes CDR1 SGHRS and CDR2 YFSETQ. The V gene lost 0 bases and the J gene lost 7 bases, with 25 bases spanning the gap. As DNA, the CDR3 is TGCGCCAGCAGCTTGGATAGCTTAGGGTCAGGGGATTCGTCTGAAAAACTGTTTTTT. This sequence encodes CASSLDSLGSGDSSEKLFF.

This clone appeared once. The CDR3 region is CASRPGSTGELFF. CDR3 DNA: TGTGCCAGCAGGCCTGGGAGTACCGGGGAGCTGTTTTTT. This sequence joins TRBV6-6 and TRBJ2-2; possible D gene TRBD2, 5 bases. Trimming took off 6 bases at V and 5 bases at J, with 10 bases between the two ends. The germline CDR1 and CDR2 sequences are MNHNY and SVGAGI (reference sequence). The CDR3 covers 13 residues.

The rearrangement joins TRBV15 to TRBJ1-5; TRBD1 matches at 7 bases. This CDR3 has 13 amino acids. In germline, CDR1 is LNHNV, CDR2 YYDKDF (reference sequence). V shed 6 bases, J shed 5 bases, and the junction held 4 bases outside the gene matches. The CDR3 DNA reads TGTGCCACCAGTACCACAGGGGATCAGCCCCAGCATTTT. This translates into CATSTTGDQPQHF.

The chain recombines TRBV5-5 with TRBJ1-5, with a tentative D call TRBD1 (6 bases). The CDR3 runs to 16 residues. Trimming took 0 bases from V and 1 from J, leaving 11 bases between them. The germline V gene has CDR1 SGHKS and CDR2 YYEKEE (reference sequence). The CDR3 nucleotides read TGTGCCAGCAGCTTGGCGGGGGGCGCGAGCAATCAGCCCCAGCATTTT. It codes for CASSLAGGASNQPQHF.

CDR3 DNA sequence: TGCAGCGCCAACCCGCTAGCAGCCACAGATACGCAGTATTTT. This gives the protein CSANPLAATDTQYF. The V gene is TRBV29-1, the J gene TRBJ2-3; possible D gene TRBD2, 5 bases. Germline lookup yields CDR1 SQVTM and CDR2 ANQGSEA. The CDR3 is 14 amino acids. Trimming cost V 7 bases and J 2 bases, with 16 bases left between them.

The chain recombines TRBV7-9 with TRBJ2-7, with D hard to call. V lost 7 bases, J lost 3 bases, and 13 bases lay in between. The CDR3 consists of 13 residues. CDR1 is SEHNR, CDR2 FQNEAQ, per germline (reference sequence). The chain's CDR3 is CASTATSGYEQYF. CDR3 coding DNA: TGTGCCAGCACGGCTACCTCGGGCTACGAGCAGTACTTC.

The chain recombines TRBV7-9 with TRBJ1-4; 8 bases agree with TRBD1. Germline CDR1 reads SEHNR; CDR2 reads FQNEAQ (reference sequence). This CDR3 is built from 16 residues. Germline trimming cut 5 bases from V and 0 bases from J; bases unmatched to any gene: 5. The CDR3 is CASSPGQGATNEKLFF. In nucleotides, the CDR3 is TGTGCCAGCAGCCCAGGACAGGGAGCAACTAATGAAAAACTGTTTTTT. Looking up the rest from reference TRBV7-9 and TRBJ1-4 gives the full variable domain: DTGVSQNPRHKITKRGQNVTFRCDPISEHNRLYWYRQTLGQGPEFLTYFQNEAQLEKSRLLSDRFSAERPKGSFSTLEIQRTEQGDSAMYLCASSPGQGATNEKLFFGSGTQLSVL.

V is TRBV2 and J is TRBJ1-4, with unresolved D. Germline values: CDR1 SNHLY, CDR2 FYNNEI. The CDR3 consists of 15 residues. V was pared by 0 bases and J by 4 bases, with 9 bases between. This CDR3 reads CASSEAGVVNEKLFF. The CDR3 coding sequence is TGTGCCAGCAGTGAAGCCGGGGTGGTTAATGAAAAACTGTTTTTT.

CDR3 amino acids: CASSPRFRTGDNEQFF. CDR3 in DNA: TGTGCCAGCAGCCCACGCTTCAGGACTGGCGACAATGAGCAGTTCTTC. The chain uses TRBV7-9 and TRBJ2-1; possibly TRBD2 for D (5 bases). This CDR3 contains 16 residues. V dropped 5 bases and J dropped 5 bases, with 19 bases sitting between them. Germline values: CDR1 SEHNR, CDR2 FQNEAQ (reference sequence).

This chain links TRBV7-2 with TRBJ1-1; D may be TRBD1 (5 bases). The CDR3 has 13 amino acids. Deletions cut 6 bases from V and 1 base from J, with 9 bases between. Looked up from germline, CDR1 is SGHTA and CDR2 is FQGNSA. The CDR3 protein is CASRGPPNTEAFF. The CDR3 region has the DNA TGTGCCAGCAGGGGGCCACCGAACACTGAAGCTTTCTTT.

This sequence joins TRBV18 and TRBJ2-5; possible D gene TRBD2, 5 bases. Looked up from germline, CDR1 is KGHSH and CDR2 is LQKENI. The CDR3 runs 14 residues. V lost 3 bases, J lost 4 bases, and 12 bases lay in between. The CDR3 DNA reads TGTGCCAGCTCACCGAGAGCTGAGGGAGAGACCCAGTACTTC. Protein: CASSPRAEGETQYF.

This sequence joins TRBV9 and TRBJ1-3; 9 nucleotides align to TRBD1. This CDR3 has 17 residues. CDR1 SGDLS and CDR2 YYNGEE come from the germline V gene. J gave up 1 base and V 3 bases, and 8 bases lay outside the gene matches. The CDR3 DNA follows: TGTGCCAGCAGCGGGATAACAGGGGGCAAATCTGGAAACACCATATATTTT. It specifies CASSGITGGKSGNTIYF.

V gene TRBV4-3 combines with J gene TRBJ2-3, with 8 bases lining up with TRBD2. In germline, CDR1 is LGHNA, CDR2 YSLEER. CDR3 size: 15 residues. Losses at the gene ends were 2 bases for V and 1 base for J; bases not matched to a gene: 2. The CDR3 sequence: CASSQSGLGTDTQYF. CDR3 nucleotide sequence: TGCGCCAGCAGCCAATCGGGACTAGGCACAGATACGCAGTATTTT.

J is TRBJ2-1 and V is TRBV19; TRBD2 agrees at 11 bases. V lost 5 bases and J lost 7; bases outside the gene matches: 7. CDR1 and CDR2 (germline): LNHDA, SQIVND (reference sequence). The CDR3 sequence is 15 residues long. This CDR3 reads CASSLGTSGVNEQFF. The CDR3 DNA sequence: TGTGCCAGTAGTCTCGGGACTAGCGGAGTTAATGAGCAGTTCTTC.

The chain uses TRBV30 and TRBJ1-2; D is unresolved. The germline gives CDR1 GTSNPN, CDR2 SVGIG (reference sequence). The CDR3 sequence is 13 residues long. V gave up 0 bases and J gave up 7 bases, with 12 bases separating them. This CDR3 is CAWSVLYEGGYTF. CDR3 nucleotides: TGTGCCTGGAGTGTACTCTACGAGGGTGGCTACACCTTC.

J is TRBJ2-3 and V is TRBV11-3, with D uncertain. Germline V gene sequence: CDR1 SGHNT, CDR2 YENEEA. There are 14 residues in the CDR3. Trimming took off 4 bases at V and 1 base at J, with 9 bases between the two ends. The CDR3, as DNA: TGTGCCAGCAGCTCCCCCCGAGGCACAGATACGCAGTATTTT. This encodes CASSSPRGTDTQYF.

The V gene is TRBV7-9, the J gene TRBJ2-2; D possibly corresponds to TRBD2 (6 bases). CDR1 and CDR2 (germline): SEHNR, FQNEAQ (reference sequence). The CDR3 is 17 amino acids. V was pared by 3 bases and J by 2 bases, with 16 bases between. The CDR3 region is CASSLRGRDSNTGELFF. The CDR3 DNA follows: TGTGCCAGCAGCTTGCGTGGGCGGGACTCTAACACCGGGGAGCTGTTTTTT.

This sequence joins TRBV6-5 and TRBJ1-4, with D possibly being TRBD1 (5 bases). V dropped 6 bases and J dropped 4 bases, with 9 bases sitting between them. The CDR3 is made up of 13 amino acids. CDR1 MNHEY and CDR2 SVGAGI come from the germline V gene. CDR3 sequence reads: CASSRDFNEKLFF. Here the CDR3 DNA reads TGTGCCAGCAGCAGGGACTTTAATGAAAAACTGTTTTTT.